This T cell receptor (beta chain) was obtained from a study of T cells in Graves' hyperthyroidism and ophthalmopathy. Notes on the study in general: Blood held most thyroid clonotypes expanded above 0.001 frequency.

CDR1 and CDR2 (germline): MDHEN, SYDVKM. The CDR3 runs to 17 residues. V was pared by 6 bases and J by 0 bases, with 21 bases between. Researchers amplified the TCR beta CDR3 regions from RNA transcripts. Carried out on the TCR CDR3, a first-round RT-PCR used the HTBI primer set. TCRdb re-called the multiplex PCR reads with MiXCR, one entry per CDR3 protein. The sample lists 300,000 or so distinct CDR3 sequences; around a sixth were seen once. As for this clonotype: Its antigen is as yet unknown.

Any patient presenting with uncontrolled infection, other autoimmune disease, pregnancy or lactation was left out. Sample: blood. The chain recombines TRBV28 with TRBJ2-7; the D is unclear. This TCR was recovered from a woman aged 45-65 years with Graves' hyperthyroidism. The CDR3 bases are TGTGCCAGCAGCCTCACCAGGAAAGCGCCGAGCTCCTACGAGCAGTACTTC. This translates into CASSLTRKAPSSYEQYF.